This TCR beta chain was captured by sequencing in a study of beta chain features in type 1 diabetes. In the study overall: Healthy donors and patients had similar age, gender and cell yields. Notes on the study in general: TCRB CDR3s were moderately but significantly shorter in Type 1 diabetes patients in all four CD4+ subsets.

The CDR3 is 11 amino acids. Trimming shortened V by 5 bases and J by 7 bases, and 8 bases separated the two germline ends. Looked up from germline, CDR1 is SEHNR and CDR2 is FQNEAQ (reference sequence). In its sample, this clone was seen a few times. No antigen is known for it. Expressed TCRB transcripts were sequenced because the entire RNA isolate underwent reverse transcription. Data came from immunoSEQ multiplex PCR; TCRdb stores just in-frame clones and leaves some out. The sample records hundreds of thousands of clones, roughly 70% being singletons. This rearrangement joins TRBV7-9 to TRBJ1-2; D remains ambiguous. Sequenced: naive CD4+ T cells from blood. The TCR originated in a man under 40 in good health. In DNA form, the CDR3 reads TGTGCCAGCAGCCAGTCCGTTGGCTACACCTTC. Translating it yields CASSQSVGYTF.